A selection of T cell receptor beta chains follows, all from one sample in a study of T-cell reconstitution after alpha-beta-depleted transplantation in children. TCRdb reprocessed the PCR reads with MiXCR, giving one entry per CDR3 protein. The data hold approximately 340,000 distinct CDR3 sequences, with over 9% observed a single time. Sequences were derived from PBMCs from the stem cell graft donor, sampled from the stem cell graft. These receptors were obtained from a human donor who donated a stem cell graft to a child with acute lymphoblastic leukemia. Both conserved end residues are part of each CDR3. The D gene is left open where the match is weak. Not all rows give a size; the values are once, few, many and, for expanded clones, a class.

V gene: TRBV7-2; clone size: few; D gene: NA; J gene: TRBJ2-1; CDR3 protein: CASSLELAYNEQFF; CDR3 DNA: TGTGCCAGCAGCTTAGAGCTAGCCTACAATGAGCAGTTCTTC
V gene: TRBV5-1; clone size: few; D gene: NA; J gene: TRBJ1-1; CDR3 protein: CASSVGGRGAFF; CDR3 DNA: TGCGCCAGCAGCGTGGGGGGGCGCGGAGCTTTCTTT
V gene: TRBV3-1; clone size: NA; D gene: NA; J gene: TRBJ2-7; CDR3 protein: CASSPSNRGKGYEQYF; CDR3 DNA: TGTGCCAGCAGCCCTTCCAACCGGGGAAAGGGCTACGAGCAGTACTTC
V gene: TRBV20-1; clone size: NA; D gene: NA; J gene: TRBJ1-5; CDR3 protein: CSASTGGNQPQHF; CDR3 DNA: TGCAGTGCGTCCACGGGGGGCAATCAGCCCCAGCATTTT
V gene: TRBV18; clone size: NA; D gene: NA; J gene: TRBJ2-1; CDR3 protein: CASSPPQQASYNEQFF; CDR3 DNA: TGTGCCAGCTCACCACCCCAACAGGCTTCCTACAATGAGCAGTTCTTC
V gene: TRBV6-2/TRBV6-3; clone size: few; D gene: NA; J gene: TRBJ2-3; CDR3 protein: CASSSLAPTDTQYF; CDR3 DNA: TGTGCCAGCAGTTCCCTAGCCCCCACAGATACGCAGTATTTT
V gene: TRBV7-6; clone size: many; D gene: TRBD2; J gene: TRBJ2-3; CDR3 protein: CASSPTSGRPTDTQYF; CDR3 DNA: TGTGCCAGCAGCCCAACTAGCGGGAGACCCACAGATACGCAGTATTTT
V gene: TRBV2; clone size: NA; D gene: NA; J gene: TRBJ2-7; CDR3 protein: CASSDPGSDEQYF; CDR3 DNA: TGTGCCAGCAGTGATCCGGGATCGGACGAGCAGTACTTC
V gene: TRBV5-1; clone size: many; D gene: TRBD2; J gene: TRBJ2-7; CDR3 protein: CASSLRREAYEQYF; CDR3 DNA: TGCGCCAGCAGCTTGAGACGGGAGGCCTACGAGCAGTACTTC
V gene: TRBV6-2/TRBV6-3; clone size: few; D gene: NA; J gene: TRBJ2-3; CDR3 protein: CASTRGGTDTQYF; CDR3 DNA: TGTGCCAGCACGCGGGGCGGCACAGATACGCAGTATTTT
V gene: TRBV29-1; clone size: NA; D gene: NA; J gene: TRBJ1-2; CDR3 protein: CSVDDRGAGYTF; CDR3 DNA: TGCAGCGTAGACGACAGAGGGGCTGGCTACACCTTC
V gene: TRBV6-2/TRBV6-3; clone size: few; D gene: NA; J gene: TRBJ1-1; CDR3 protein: CASSPTRDTEAFF; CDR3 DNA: TGTGCCAGCAGTCCCACAAGGGACACTGAAGCTTTCTTT
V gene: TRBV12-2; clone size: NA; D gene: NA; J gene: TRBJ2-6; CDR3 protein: CARREEMRANVLTF; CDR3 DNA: TGTGCAAGACGCGAAGAGATGCGGGCCAACGTCCTGACTTTC
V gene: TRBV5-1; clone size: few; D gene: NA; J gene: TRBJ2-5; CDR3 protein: CASSWGSGPAETQYF; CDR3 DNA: TGCGCCAGCAGCTGGGGGTCGGGCCCGGCGGAGACCCAGTACTTC
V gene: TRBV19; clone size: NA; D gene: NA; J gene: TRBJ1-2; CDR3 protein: CASSPPHGGYTF; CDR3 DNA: TGTGCCAGTAGTCCTCCACATGGAGGCTACACCTTC